These 17 T cell receptor beta chains originate from one sample sequenced in a study of long-term antiretroviral therapy in people with HIV. The authors ran the immunoSEQ assay, v3.0, at survey level. Measured with immunoSEQ multiplex PCR; TCRdb has only the in-frame clones, and not every one. Here the sample spans around 22,000 clones, roughly 88% being singletons. The starting material was unsorted PBMCs, obtained approximately 4.1 years after starting antiretroviral therapy. The receptors were gathered from a man aged 25-45 years with HIV.

The chain has TRBV7-2 and TRBJ1-3; D is uncertain. CDR1 is SGHTA and CDR2 is FQGNSA in the germline V gene. The CDR3 runs 15 residues. V was pared by 0 bases and J by 0 bases, with 6 bases between. CDR3 nucleotides: TGTGCCAGCAGCTTAGCCGGGTACTCTGGAAACACCATATATTTT. Translating it yields CASSLAGYSGNTIYF.

The chain joins TRBV6-5 to TRBJ1-2, with TRBD1 identical over 10 bases. This CDR3 contains 13 residues. Germline V gene lookup returns CDR1 MNHEY and CDR2 SVGAGI. Trimming at V came to 4 bases and at J to 8 bases, leaving 4 bases not matched to a gene. The CDR3 DNA follows: TGTGCCAGCAGTTTTGGACAGGGGGGGGGCTACACCTTC. It yields the protein CASSFGQGGGYTF.

V usage is TRBV18 and J usage is TRBJ2-5; 7 nucleotides match TRBD2. The CDR3 is 16 amino acids. Germline loops: CDR1 KGHSH, CDR2 LQKENI. The trim removed 2 bases at V and 1 base at J, leaving 7 bases unmatched. The DNA of the CDR3 is TGTGCCAGCTCACCAACTATGCTAGCGGCCCAAGAGACCCAGTACTTC. The encoded protein is CASSPTMLAAQETQYF.

This chain connects TRBV30 to TRBJ2-7; no definite D call. The germline CDR1 and CDR2 sequences are GTSNPN and SVGIG (reference sequence). Trimming shortened V by 3 bases and J by 2 bases, and 11 bases separated the two germline ends. The CDR3 consists of 13 residues. This CDR3 is CAWRKDRPYEQYF. The CDR3 DNA reads as TGTGCCTGGAGGAAGGACCGACCCTACGAGCAGTACTTC.

The chain recombines TRBV29-1 with TRBJ2-7; 9 positions agree with TRBD1. The germline V gene encodes CDR1 SQVTM and CDR2 ANQGSEA. CDR3 length equals 14 residues. J lost 5 bases, V lost 4 bases, and 9 bases had no gene match. The CDR3 region has the DNA TGCAGCGTTGTGGGGACAGGGCTAAGGAACGAGCAGTACTTC. It translates to CSVVGTGLRNEQYF.

This chain uses TRBV27 with TRBJ1-4; D gene uncertain. The CDR3 covers 11 residues. Germline CDR1 MNHEY, CDR2 SMNVEV (reference sequence). V was pared by 11 bases and J by 8 bases, with 12 bases between. CDR3 region: CAGRPGEKLFF. The CDR3 DNA sequence: TGTGCCGGGCGGCCGGGGGAAAAACTGTTTTTT.

The rearrangement links TRBV19 to TRBJ2-7, with 8 bases matching TRBD2. With 7 bases clipped from V and 2 bases from J, the junction kept 4 bases outside the gene matches. The CDR3 sequence is 13 residues long. Germline loops: CDR1 LNHDA, CDR2 SQIVND (reference sequence). The DNA for the CDR3 is TGTGCCAGTAAGGAGCGGGGGCCCTACGAGCAGTACTTC. Translated: CASKERGPYEQYF.

In this sample, this clone turned up a few times. CDR3 coding DNA: TGTGCCAGCAGCTTAAGCGGGGGCTACGAGCAGTACTTC. Its translation: CASSLSGGYEQYF. This chain connects TRBV7-9 to TRBJ2-7; 8 bases fit TRBD2. The CDR3 covers 13 residues. Germline V CDR1 and CDR2: SEHNR, FQNEAQ (reference sequence). V shed 2 bases, J shed 3 bases, and the junction held 0 bases outside the gene matches.

V is TRBV2 and J is TRBJ2-3; 10 nucleotides match TRBD2. Losses at the gene ends were 7 bases for V and 0 bases for J; bases not matched to a gene: 7. The CDR3 length is 16 residues. Per germline, CDR1 SNHLY and CDR2 FYNNEI. CDR3: CASTQGLAESTDTQYF. DNA of the CDR3: TGTGCCAGCACCCAAGGACTAGCGGAAAGCACAGATACGCAGTATTTT.

The V call is TRBV10-1, the J call TRBJ1-1; D might be TRBD1 (5 bases). The germline gives CDR1 WNHNN, CDR2 SYGVQD (reference sequence). Trimming cost V 8 bases and J 7 bases, with 20 bases left between them. The CDR3 length is 14 residues. The chain's CDR3 is CASRLYAPGNEAFF. The CDR3 DNA reads as TGCGCCAGCCGTCTATATGCCCCAGGGAATGAAGCTTTCTTT.

This clone was observed a handful of times. The chain links TRBV7-9 to TRBJ1-2, with 9 bases that match TRBD1. The CDR3 runs 13 residues. Unmatched junction bases numbered 2, after V lost 5 bases and J lost 4 bases. Germline V CDR1 and CDR2: SEHNR, FQNEAQ (reference sequence). CDR3 residues: CASSLTGGYGYTF. CDR3 bases: TGTGCCAGCAGCCTGACAGGGGGCTATGGCTACACCTTC.

This clone showed up just a few times. The J gene is TRBJ1-6, the V gene TRBV2; TRBD1 matches at 7 bases. J was trimmed by 4 bases and V by 6 bases; bases with no gene match: 9. Germline CDR1 is SNHLY and CDR2 is FYNNEI. The CDR3 is made up of 16 amino acids. CDR3 amino acids: CASRDPGQSYNSPLHF. The CDR3 DNA is TGTGCCAGCAGGGATCCGGGACAGAGTTATAATTCACCCCTCCACTTT.

The chain uses TRBV19 and TRBJ1-1, with a possible D match to TRBD1 (5 bases). The V gene's germline CDR1 is LNHDA and CDR2 SQIVND (reference sequence). Trimming removed 2 bases at V and 4 bases at J, with 8 bases between. This CDR3 is built from 13 residues. The CDR3 sequence: CASSIMGRTEAFF. The CDR3 DNA reads TGTGCCAGTAGTATAATGGGGCGCACTGAAGCTTTCTTT.

The gene calls are TRBV27 and TRBJ1-1, with D uncertain. Between the trimmed V and J ends, which lost 0 bases and 5 bases, there was a span of 7 bases. The CDR3 length is 13 residues. Germline V CDR1 and CDR2: MNHEY, SMNVEV (reference sequence). The CDR3 nucleotides are TGTGCCAGCAGTTTATCGGTAACGACTGAAGCTTTCTTT. This codes for CASSLSVTTEAFF.

This clone turned up a few times. V usage is TRBV6-1 and J usage is TRBJ1-5, with D tentatively TRBD1 (6 bases). This CDR3 is 14 amino acids long. Germline V lookup: CDR1 MNHNS, CDR2 SASEGT. Trimming removed 9 bases at V and 6 bases at J, with 18 bases between. The CDR3 nucleotides are TGTGCCAGTAATCATATCCAGGGGAGTCAGCCCCAGCATTTT. Amino acid sequence: CASNHIQGSQPQHF.

The chain carries TRBV7-9 and TRBJ1-1; D not certain. This CDR3 comprises 16 residues. In germline, CDR1 is SEHNR, CDR2 FQNEAQ (reference sequence). Trimming took off 2 bases at V and 0 bases at J, with 13 bases between the two ends. CDR3 sequence: CASSLYVVGVNTEAFF. CDR3 in DNA: TGTGCCAGCAGCTTATATGTAGTGGGAGTGAACACTGAAGCTTTCTTT. The full variable domain, rest sourced from reference TRBV7-9 and TRBJ1-1, is DTGVSQNPRHKITKRGQNVTFRCDPISEHNRLYWYRQTLGQGPEFLTYFQNEAQLEKSRLLSDRFSAERPKGSFSTLEIQRTEQGDSAMYLCASSLYVVGVNTEAFFGQGTRLTVV.

The J gene is TRBJ2-3, the V gene TRBV30; 12 bases are a match to TRBD2. J lost 4 bases, V lost 4 bases, and 6 bases had no gene match. The CDR3 contains 15 residues. Per germline, CDR1 GTSNPN and CDR2 SVGIG (reference sequence). The CDR3 spells CAWTTLAGGPDTQYF. The CDR3 coding sequence is TGTGCCTGGACAACTCTAGCGGGGGGGCCAGATACGCAGTATTTT.